Each of the 10 T cell receptor beta chains below was sequenced from the same sample in a study of T cell responses to AZD1222 COVID-19 vaccine. Using immunoSEQ multiplex PCR, the repertoire was profiled, and TCRdb retains in-frame clones only, with some absent. The sample carries 100,000 to 150,000 clones, under 90% recorded once. Sequencing was performed on peripheral blood, taken on day 0 of AZD1222 vaccination. These receptors came from an adult in good health.

The rearrangement uses TRBV12-3 or TRBV12-4 and TRBJ1-5; weak D call: TRBD1 (5 bases). The V end lost 3 bases, the J end lost 6 bases, and 9 bases lay between the germline ends. CDR3 size: 13 residues. CDR3: CASSLGDGQPQHF. The CDR3 region has the DNA TGTGCCAGCAGTTTGGGGGACGGTCAGCCCCAGCATTTT.

The V and J genes are TRBV7-2 and TRBJ2-5; D is possibly TRBD2 (6 bases). The CDR3 length is 14 residues. Germline assignment: CDR1 SGHTA and CDR2 FQGNSA. V was trimmed by 3 bases and J by 2 bases, leaving 10 bases between them. CDR3 coding DNA: TGTGCCAGCAGCTTCCGCGGGACTCAAGAGACCCAGTACTTC. It translates to CASSFRGTQETQYF.

The rearrangement joins TRBV6-1 to TRBJ1-5; D remains ambiguous. The CDR3 is made up of 14 amino acids. CDR1 is MNHNS and CDR2 is SASEGT in the germline V gene. V gave up 2 bases and J gave up 3 bases, with 8 bases separating them. CDR3 region: CASSERTDNQPQHF. DNA for the CDR3: TGTGCCAGCAGTGAAAGGACTGACAATCAGCCCCAGCATTTT.

The V call is TRBV19, the J call TRBJ2-4; 8 positions match TRBD1. The CDR3 sequence is 15 residues long. Per germline, CDR1 LNHDA and CDR2 SQIVND (reference sequence). The J segment lost 0 bases and the V segment lost 7 bases, leaving 5 bases of the junction unmatched. The CDR3 coding sequence is TGTGCCAGTAATATCGGGACAGGAGCCAAAAACATTCAGTACTTC. Translated: CASNIGTGAKNIQYF.

V usage is TRBV4-3 and J usage is TRBJ1-1, with D perhaps matching TRBD1 (5 bases). From germline, CDR1 is LGHNA and CDR2 YSLEER. There are 14 residues in the CDR3. The germline V and J ends were trimmed by 5 bases and 6 bases, with 16 bases remaining between them. The CDR3 spells CASSSRDGGAEAFF. The CDR3 coding sequence is TGCGCCAGCAGCTCCCGAGATGGAGGGGCTGAAGCTTTCTTT.

In its sample, this clone was seen once. CDR3 region: CASNDGRTYEQYF. The CDR3 DNA follows: TGTGCCAGCAACGACGGCAGAACCTACGAGCAGTACTTC. The rearrangement joins TRBV7-8 to TRBJ2-7, with D hard to call. Per germline, CDR1 SGHVS and CDR2 FQNEAQ. This CDR3 spans 13 amino acids. The V end was cut by 7 bases, the J end by 2 bases, with 12 bases between.

The chain couples TRBV5-4 to TRBJ2-2; 8 bases are shared with TRBD1. The germline V gene encodes CDR1 SGHNT and CDR2 YYREEE (reference sequence). The CDR3 contains 16 residues. Unmatched junction bases numbered 7, after V lost 0 bases and J lost 6 bases. The CDR3 nucleotides are TGTGCCAGCAGCTTGGGAACCAGGGGGCTTCCCGGGGAGCTGTTTTTT. Protein: CASSLGTRGLPGELFF.

The chain has TRBV7-3 and TRBJ2-5; D ambiguous. The CDR3 spans 13 residues. Germline values: CDR1 SGHTA, CDR2 FQGTGA. The V end was cut by 1 base, the J end by 5 bases, with 8 bases between. The CDR3 here is CASSLMPRETQYF. CDR3 DNA sequence: TGTGCCAGCAGCTTAATGCCGCGGGAGACCCAGTACTTC.

The chain uses TRBV4-2 and TRBJ2-1; the D is unclear. CDR3 length equals 13 residues. Germline V lookup: CDR1 LGHNA, CDR2 YNFKEQ. V shed 3 bases and J shed 15 bases, with 18 bases lying between them. The CDR3 reads CASSQETGPLLFF. CDR3 sequence (DNA): TGTGCCAGCAGCCAGGAGACCGGGCCCCTTCTGTTCTTC.

This chain links TRBV5-4 with TRBJ1-1; D call uncertain. Per germline, CDR1 SGHNT and CDR2 YYREEE (reference sequence). V shed 0 bases and J shed 0 bases, with 12 bases lying between them. This CDR3 is built from 16 residues. CDR3 residues: CASSLGYRVMNTEAFF. CDR3 nucleotide sequence: TGTGCCAGCAGCTTGGGATATAGGGTGATGAACACTGAAGCTTTCTTT.